The rows below give T cell receptor beta chains drawn from one sample of a study of T cells in Graves' hyperthyroidism and ophthalmopathy. TCRdb re-called the multiplex PCR reads through MiXCR, storing one row per CDR3 protein. This table has about 300,000 distinct CDR3 sequences, roughly a fifth appearing once. The sequencing input was blood. All receptors derive from a middle-aged man with Graves' ophthalmopathy. The CDR3 runs from the conserved cysteine through the conserved F or W. A D gene is named only where the DNA matches it firmly. Some rows have no size entry. The others give once, few or many, or a class for an expanded clone.

d_call | j_call | clone_size | v_call | cdr3_nt | cdr3_aa
- | TRBJ2-5 | many | TRBV7-8 | TGTGCCAGCAGCTTAGTACAGACACAAGAGACCCAGTACTTC | CASSLVQTQETQYF
- | TRBJ1-1 | many | TRBV7-2 | TGTGCCAGCAGCTTCAGTAGACAGCTGAACACTGAAGCTTTCTTT | CASSFSRQLNTEAFF
- | TRBJ2-5 | many | TRBV28 | TGTGCCAGCAGTTTACCTCCCGGGACCCAGTACTTC | CASSLPPGTQYF
TRBD1 | TRBJ2-7 | - | TRBV27 | TGTGCCAGCAGTCTGAAACCGACAGGGAGCTACGAGCAGTACTTC | CASSLKPTGSYEQYF
- | TRBJ1-6 | - | TRBV14 | TGTGCCAGCAGCCTCCAGGACCGATATAATTCACCCCTCCACTTT | CASSLQDRYNSPLHF
- | TRBJ2-5 | many | TRBV3-1 | TGTGCCAGCAGAAAATGGGACCAAGAGACCCAGTACTTC | CASRKWDQETQYF
- | TRBJ2-4 | many | TRBV5-6 | TGTGCCAGCAGCTTCATGTCGACAGGAGCCAAAAACATTCAGTACTTC | CASSFMSTGAKNIQYF
TRBD2 | TRBJ2-1 | - | TRBV6-5 | TGTGCCAGCAGTTACTACGGGGGGGCCAACAATGAGCAGTTCTTC | CASSYYGGANNEQFF
TRBD2 | TRBJ2-7 | many | TRBV5-1 | TGTGCCAGCAGCTCCACGGGGGGCGAGCAGTACTTC | CASSSTGGEQYF
TRBD2 | TRBJ2-3 | - | TRBV7-9 | TGTGCCAGCAGCGGCGGGAGAGTCTCAGATACGCAGTATTTT | CASSGGRVSDTQYF
- | TRBJ1-4 | few | TRBV20-1 | TGCAGTGTGGGGGTGGGTGAAAAACTGTTTTTT | CSVGVGEKLFF
TRBD1 | TRBJ2-5 | few | TRBV6-4 | TGTGCCAGCAGTGACGAGGACAGGGCTCAAGAGACCCAGTACTTC | CASSDEDRAQETQYF
TRBD1 | TRBJ1-1 | few | TRBV3-1 | TGTGCCAGCAGCCATCGACAGGGTATGAACACTGAAGCTTTCTTT | CASSHRQGMNTEAFF
- | TRBJ1-1 | - | TRBV28 | TGTGCCAGCATCCTTCCGGGGGGGCTAGAAGCTTTCTTT | CASILPGGLEAFF
- | TRBJ1-1 | many | TRBV5-5 | TGTGCCAGCAGCTTGGATCGGGGTCCAAACACTGAAGCTTTCTTT | CASSLDRGPNTEAFF
- | TRBJ1-3 | many | TRBV28 | TGTGCCAGCAGGGGATCAGGGCCCGGAAACACCATATATTTT | CASRGSGPGNTIYF
- | TRBJ1-2 | - | TRBV28 | TGTGCCAGCAGTACCGGCGGGCAGGGGCGGGGCTACACCTTC | CASSTGGQGRGYTF
- | TRBJ1-6 | - | TRBV6-1 | TGTGCCAGCAGTGAAGCGGGGGGGAGCTCCTATAATTCACCCCTCCACTTT | CASSEAGGSSYNSPLHF
- | TRBJ1-5 | many | TRBV28 | TGTGCCAGCAGTCCCGCTCGTGGGATAGTGAATCAGCCCCAGCATTTT | CASSPARGIVNQPQHF
- | TRBJ1-1 | many | TRBV20-1 | TGCAGTGCTCTTCCCAGACATCAGGCTTTCTTT | CSALPRHQAFF
- | TRBJ2-5 | few | TRBV12-3/TRBV12-4 | TGTGCCAGCAGTTCGACTCAGTGGTGGGAGACCCAGTACTTC | CASSSTQWWETQYF
- | TRBJ2-7 | few | TRBV6-1 | TGTGCCAGCAGGAAAGGTAGCACAGGGAGCGACGAGCAGTACTTC | CASRKGSTGSDEQYF
TRBD1 | TRBJ1-5 | few | TRBV28 | TGTGCCAGCAGTTCAGGGGACAGACTCAATCAGCCCCAGCATTTT | CASSSGDRLNQPQHF
- | TRBJ1-2 | few | TRBV6-2/TRBV6-3 | TGTGCCAGCAGTTTATCGGGACGGTACTATGGCTACACCTTC | CASSLSGRYYGYTF
- | TRBJ2-5 | many | TRBV12-3/TRBV12-4 | TGTGCCAGCAGTTTGGGGGATAGCCGACGGTCGGGGACCCAGTACTTC | CASSLGDSRRSGTQYF
TRBD2 | TRBJ2-5 | - | TRBV19 | TGTGCCAGTAGTATGGTAGCGGGAGGGCCTTCCCAAGAGACCCAGTACTTC | CASSMVAGGPSQETQYF
- | TRBJ2-5 | once | TRBV12-3/TRBV12-4 | TGTGCCAGCAGTCCCCGGGGTAGCCAAGAGACCCAGTACTTC | CASSPRGSQETQYF
- | TRBJ2-7 | many | TRBV5-1 | TGCGCCAGCACCCTCCAGACCGAGCAGTACTTC | CASTLQTEQYF
TRBD1 | TRBJ1-1 | many | TRBV28 | TGTGCCAGCAGTCTCCAACAGGGGATCCGCAACACTGAAGCTTTCTTT | CASSLQQGIRNTEAFF
TRBD2 | TRBJ2-3 | - | TRBV30 | TGTGCCTGGACTGTAGCGGGAGGGCCCTCCCCACCGCAGTATTTT | CAWTVAGGPSPPQYF
- | TRBJ2-7 | many | TRBV20-1 | TGCAGTGCTAAAGGGCTGGCGGGGTCCTACGAGCAGTACTTC | CSAKGLAGSYEQYF
TRBD2 | TRBJ2-1 | - | TRBV10-3 | TGTGCCATCAGCCGGACTAGCCCCTACAATGAGCAGTTCTTC | CAISRTSPYNEQFF
- | TRBJ2-5 | many | TRBV6-1 | TGTGCCAGCAAGGATCTCCCAGGGTCCCAGTACTTC | CASKDLPGSQYF
- | TRBJ1-2 | - | TRBV28 | TGTGCCAGCAGTACCTTCCAGGGACCTAACTATGGCTACACCTTC | CASSTFQGPNYGYTF
- | TRBJ2-1 | few | TRBV7-3 | TGTGCCAGCAGACTACCCGCGGCGGACAAGCCCAATGAGCAGTTCTTC | CASRLPAADKPNEQFF
- | TRBJ1-1 | many | TRBV20-1 | TGCAGTGCGAGTCACGGTGGGACTGAAGCTTTCTTT | CSASHGGTEAFF
- | TRBJ2-7 | few | TRBV4-2 | TGTGCCAGCAGTCCTGAGGATACGGGAAGGTACGAGCAGTACTTC | CASSPEDTGRYEQYF
- | TRBJ2-5 | - | TRBV20-1 | TGCAGTGCAACCGTAGAGACCCAGTACTTC | CSATVETQYF